This T cell receptor (beta chain) derives from a study of blood T cells in healthy people across ages. Study-level information: Template-switching capture recovered about one barcoded beta molecule per two T cells. Overall study findings and caveats: Naive T cell percentage showed a strong correlation with TCR beta diversity. Age brought a roughly linear fall in TCR beta diversity measured per million T cells.

On this clonotype: Its antigen is unidentified.

A second PCR of about 6 to 11 cycles used a sample-barcoded 5' primer and a J-beta primer mix. All samples yielded 3 million or more CDR3-containing paired-end reads. TCRdb re-derived calls from the 5' RACE reads in MiXCR, one entry per CDR3 protein. The sample has over 1,500,000 distinct CDR3 sequences; around half are singletons. The sequencing sample was made of blood. This TCR was sampled from a woman aged 40 to 50 in good health.

As DNA, the CDR3 is TGTGCCAGCAGTGCACGGGGGGGCCCCTTTTTGGGGATCCTGACTTTC. This sequence encodes CASSARGGPFLGILTF. The rearrangement joins TRBV6-1 to TRBJ2-6; TRBD2 aligns across 8 bases. The V gene's germline CDR1 is MNHNS and CDR2 SASEGT. The length of the CDR3 is 16 residues. V lost 4 bases, J lost 14 bases, and 16 bases stayed unmatched.